This TCR beta chain was documented in a study of blood T cell repertoires in COVID-19. Looking at the study overall: Samples came from the United States, Italy and Spain, spanning acute and convalescent COVID-19.

How the authors handled the data: Amplification of reference gene primers provided the estimated nucleated cell counts. TCRdb keeps only in-frame clones here, not all; method: immunoSEQ multiplex PCR. Clone size and V and J calls were adopted from that table, with D and trimming inferred from the DNA. The sample shows approximately 190,000 clones, 70% to 90% of them seen only once. This TCR was recovered from a woman between 35 and 50 years old who had recovered from COVID-19. Material: peripheral blood.

The DNA for the CDR3 is TGCAGCGTTGAGAACAGGGAGACTTACGAGCAGTACTTC. Amino acids: CSVENRETYEQYF. The chain carries TRBV29-1 and TRBJ2-7; TRBD1 might be the D (6 bases). The V end lost 3 bases, the J end lost 4 bases, and 13 bases lay between the germline ends. This CDR3 is built from 13 residues. Germline CDR1 reads SQVTM; CDR2 reads ANQGSEA.